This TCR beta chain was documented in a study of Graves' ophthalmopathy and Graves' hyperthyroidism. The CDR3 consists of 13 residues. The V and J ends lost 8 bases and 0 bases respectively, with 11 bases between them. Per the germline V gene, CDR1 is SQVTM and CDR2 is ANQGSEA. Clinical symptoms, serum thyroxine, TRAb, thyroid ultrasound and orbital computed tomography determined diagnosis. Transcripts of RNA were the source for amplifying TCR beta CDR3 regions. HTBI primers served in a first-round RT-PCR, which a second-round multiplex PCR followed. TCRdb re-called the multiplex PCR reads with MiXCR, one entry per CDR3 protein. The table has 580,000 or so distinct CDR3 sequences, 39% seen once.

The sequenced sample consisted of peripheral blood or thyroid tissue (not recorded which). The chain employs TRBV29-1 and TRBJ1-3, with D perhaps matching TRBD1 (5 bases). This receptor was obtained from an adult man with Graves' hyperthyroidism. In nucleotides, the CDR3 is TGCAGCATCCGCGACAGCTCTGGAAACACCATATATTTT. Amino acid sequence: CSIRDSSGNTIYF.